These 32 T cell receptor beta chains came from one sample sequenced in a study of OX40 agonist ivuxolimab in advanced cancers. The assay was immunoSEQ multiplex PCR, and TCRdb's table has in-frame clones only and misses some. Of nearly 90,000 clones listed, approximately 87% were seen once; the top ten hold around 1.5%. The sample consisted of CD4+ or CD8+ T cells sorted from blood, taken in a trial of the OX40 agonist ivuxolimab. The source of these receptors is an adult with an advanced solid tumor such as melanoma, head and neck, liver or kidney cancer.

The CDR3 loop reads CASQKEGPDTQYF. DNA of the CDR3: TGTGCCAGTCAGAAAGAGGGACCAGATACGCAGTATTTT. The chain joins TRBV6-1 to TRBJ2-3; D tentatively reads TRBD1 or TRBD2 (5 bases each). The V and J ends lost 9 bases and 4 bases respectively, with 14 bases between them. Germline V gene sequence: CDR1 MNHNS, CDR2 SASEGT. The length of the CDR3 is 13 residues.

This clone was observed a handful of times. For the CDR3, the DNA is TGTGCCTGGAGTGTACAACGGGGAGCCCAGCATTTT. Translation gives CAWSVQRGAQHF. The chain uses TRBV30 and TRBJ1-5; no clear D gene. Germline loops: CDR1 GTSNPN, CDR2 SVGIG (reference sequence). V gave up 0 bases and J gave up 11 bases, with 11 bases separating them. This CDR3 comprises 12 residues.

This chain joins TRBV10-2 and TRBJ2-3; 10 positions agree with TRBD2. There are 18 residues in the CDR3. Germline CDR1 WSHSY, CDR2 SAAADI. J gave up 4 bases and V 0 bases, and 10 bases lay outside the gene matches. The CDR3 nucleotides are TGCGCCAGCAGTGAGTCGAGAAGCGGGGGGGCGGTATCAGATACGCAGTATTTT. As protein: CASSESRSGGAVSDTQYF.

This rearrangement joins TRBV7-2 to TRBJ2-1, with D possibly TRBD1 on 5 matching bases. The germline V gene has CDR1 SGHTA and CDR2 FQGNSA. With 3 bases removed from V and 9 bases from J, the gap between germline ends came to 12 bases. The CDR3 runs to 13 residues. The CDR3 spells CASSLYRNAEQFF. For the CDR3, the DNA is TGTGCCAGCAGCTTGTACAGGAACGCTGAGCAGTTCTTC.

This sequence joins TRBV5-4 and TRBJ2-7, with 12 nucleotides matching TRBD2. Per the germline V gene, CDR1 is SGHNT and CDR2 is YYREEE (reference sequence). The CDR3 is 16 residues long. V lost 0 bases to trimming and J lost 7 bases; unmatched junction nucleotides: 8. CDR3 sequence (DNA): TGTGCCAGCAGCTTGGACCTACTAGCGGGAGGACGGGAGCAGTACTTC. Its translation is CASSLDLLAGGREQYF.

J is TRBJ2-1 and V is TRBV6-5; 11 nucleotides line up with TRBD2. The J segment lost 11 bases and the V segment lost 5 bases, leaving 5 bases of the junction unmatched. The CDR3 runs 13 residues. Germline CDR1 reads MNHEY; CDR2 reads SVGAGI. The CDR3, as DNA: TGTGCCAGCAGTACCCTAGCGGGGGGCAAGCAGTTCTTC. Its protein is CASSTLAGGKQFF.

Remarks on this clone: The junction departs from the called germline gene at one end, perhaps through a read error. The chain has TRBV18 and TRBJ1-3, with 7 bases fitting TRBD1. This CDR3 has 15 amino acids. Per germline, CDR1 KGHSH and CDR2 LQKENI. The CDR3 coding sequence is TGTGCCAGCTCACCCCGACAGGGCTCTGGAAATACCATATATTTT. Translation gives CASSPRQGSGNTIYF.

The CDR3 DNA reads as TGTGCCAGCAGCTTAACAGGGTTCCCCTACGAGCAGTACTTC. It encodes CASSLTGFPYEQYF. This chain uses TRBV7-9 with TRBJ2-5, with D perhaps TRBD1 (6 bases). The tail of the sequence fits TRBJ2-7 better, so the J call may be wrong. The CDR3 contains 14 residues. From germline, CDR1 is SEHNR and CDR2 FQNEAQ (reference sequence).

The rearrangement links TRBV9 to TRBJ2-3; D unresolved. The V gene's germline CDR1 is SGDLS and CDR2 YYNGEE. The CDR3 runs to 15 residues. V was trimmed by 0 bases and J by 2 bases, leaving 10 bases between them. CDR3 amino acids: CASSVVKGDTDTQYF. The DNA of the CDR3 is TGTGCCAGCAGCGTAGTAAAGGGCGACACAGATACGCAGTATTTT. Complete variable domain (other parts from reference TRBV9 and TRBJ2-3): DSGVTQTPKHLITATGQRVTLRCSPRSGDLSVYWYQQSLDQGLQFLIQYYNGEERAKGNILERFSAQQFPDLHSELNLSSLELGDSALYFCASSVVKGDTDTQYFGPGTRLTVL.

This clone was counted a single time. The chain employs TRBV7-9 and TRBJ2-5, with D tentatively TRBD2 (7 bases). With 2 bases removed from V and 5 bases from J, the gap between germline ends came to 12 bases. CDR1 is SEHNR, CDR2 FQNEAQ, per germline (reference sequence). The CDR3 loop spans 14 amino acids. The CDR3 sequence: CASSLIRGGETQYF. As DNA, the CDR3 is TGTGCCAGCAGCTTAATCAGGGGAGGGGAGACCCAGTACTTC. The entire variable domain, with the rest obtained from reference TRBV7-9 and TRBJ2-5, is as follows: DTGVSQNPRHKITKRGQNVTFRCDPISEHNRLYWYRQTLGQGPEFLTYFQNEAQLEKSRLLSDRFSAERPKGSFSTLEIQRTEQGDSAMYLCASSLIRGGETQYFGPGTRLLVL.

This clone was seen only once. The chain couples TRBV19 to TRBJ2-3, with D perhaps matching TRBD2 (5 bases). Per germline, CDR1 LNHDA and CDR2 SQIVND (reference sequence). The CDR3 loop spans 12 amino acids. V lost 4 bases and J lost 6, with 8 bases in between. DNA for the CDR3: TGTGCCAGTAGTACGAGGGCGGATACGCAGTATTTT. Translation gives CASSTRADTQYF.

The CDR3 DNA reads TGTGCCAGTAGTAGGACGGTCACTGAAGCTTTCTTT. Protein product: CASSRTVTEAFF. The rearrangement links TRBV19 to TRBJ1-1; the D is unclear. The germline CDR1 and CDR2 sequences are LNHDA and SQIVND (reference sequence). Trimming removed 4 bases at V and 4 bases at J, with 7 bases between. This CDR3 comprises 12 residues.

The CDR3, as DNA: TGTGCCATCAGTCCGGACAGGGGATACGGCTACACCTTC. This codes for CAISPDRGYGYTF. V usage is TRBV10-3 and J usage is TRBJ1-2, with 9 bases matching TRBD1. The CDR3 runs to 13 residues. Looked up from germline, CDR1 is ENHRY and CDR2 is SYGVKD. J was trimmed by 8 bases and V by 5 bases; bases with no gene match: 6.

The rearrangement links TRBV5-1 to TRBJ2-2; maybe TRBD1 (6 bases). The CDR3 length is 16 residues. V was trimmed by 4 bases and J by 1 base, leaving 14 bases between them. Germline assignment: CDR1 SGHRS and CDR2 YFSETQ. The CDR3, as DNA: TGCGCCAGCAGCATCCAGGAGACAGGGAACACCGGGGAGCTGTTTTTT. Translating gives CASSIQETGNTGELFF.

This chain uses TRBV18 with TRBJ1-5; 7 bases line up with TRBD1. This CDR3 contains 14 residues. The germline CDR1 and CDR2 sequences are KGHSH and LQKENI. V shed 6 bases, J shed 2 bases, and the junction held 4 bases outside the gene matches. The CDR3 coding sequence is TGTGCCAGCTCGTCAGGGGGGGGCAATCAGCCCCAGCATTTT. Translated, it gives CASSSGGGNQPQHF.

CDR3 sequence reads: CASSLVRHQPQHF. CDR3 coding DNA: TGTGCCAGCAGCTTAGTACGACATCAGCCCCAGCATTTT. The chain is built from TRBV7-8 and TRBJ1-5; D unclear. CDR1 is SGHVS, CDR2 FQNEAQ, per germline. The CDR3 loop spans 13 amino acids. V gave up 1 base and J gave up 5 bases, with 6 bases separating them.

This clone was counted a single time. The chain recombines TRBV25-1 with TRBJ2-3, with D perhaps matching TRBD1 or TRBD2 (5 bases each). CDR3 length: 12 amino acids. Trimming took 3 bases from V and 11 from J, leaving 12 bases between them. The V gene's germline CDR1 is MGHDK and CDR2 SYGVNS. The CDR3 DNA follows: TGTGCCAGCAGTGAGAGCCCTGGGGGGCAGTATTTT. This codes for CASSESPGGQYF.

This chain joins TRBV14 and TRBJ2-3, with a weak D call TRBD1 (6 bases). The V and J ends lost 8 bases and 4 bases respectively, with 16 bases between them. The CDR3 has 14 residues. Germline CDR1 and CDR2: SGHDN and FVKESK. The CDR3 coding sequence is TGTGCCAGCCGGCAGAGGGGGTCGGCAGATACGCAGTATTTT. Translating it yields CASRQRGSADTQYF. The full variable domain, its missing parts supplied by reference TRBV14 and TRBJ2-3, is EAGVTQFPSHSVIEKGQTVTLRCDPISGHDNLYWYRRVMGKEIKFLLHFVKESKQDESGMPNNRFLAERTGGTYSTLKVQPAELEDSGVYFCASRQRGSADTQYFGPGTRLTVL.

This clone occurred once. The V and J genes are TRBV5-5 and TRBJ2-2, with D hard to call. The CDR3 is made up of 12 amino acids. CDR1 SGHKS and CDR2 YYEKEE come from the germline V gene (reference sequence). V was shortened by 3 bases and J by 6 bases, with 6 bases between the two germline ends. The CDR3 reads CASSYEAGELFF. CDR3 DNA: TGTGCCAGCAGCTACGAGGCCGGGGAGCTGTTTTTT.

Only one count was recorded for this clone. The genes are TRBV7-7 and TRBJ2-2, with a tentative D call TRBD2 (5 bases). Germline CDR1 is SSHAT and CDR2 is FNYEAQ (reference sequence). The ends were cut back, 3 bases at V and 0 bases at J, with 11 bases in the middle. This CDR3 contains 16 residues. The CDR3 nucleotides read TGTGCCAGCAGCTTCTATGGCGGGCCGAACACCGGGGAGCTGTTTTTT. It codes for CASSFYGGPNTGELFF. The whole variable domain, filled in from reference TRBV7-7 and TRBJ2-2, reads GAGVSQSPRYKVTKRGQDVTLRCDPISSHATLYWYQQALGQGPEFLTYFNYEAQPDKSGLPSDRFSAERPEGSISTLTIQRTEQRDSAMYRCASSFYGGPNTGELFFGEGSRLTVL.

This clone is a singleton in its sample. One junction end disagrees with the germline gene, perhaps due to a read error. The genes are TRBV7-2 and TRBJ2-1; 7 bases agree with TRBD2. The CDR3 runs to 16 residues. From germline, CDR1 is SGHTA and CDR2 FQGNSA. Here the CDR3 reads CASSLAPAGVGDEQFF. The CDR3 DNA sequence: TGTGCCAGCAGCCTAGCCCCGGCGGGGGTAGGCGATGAGCAGTTCTTC.

This rearrangement joins TRBV9 to TRBJ2-4; D may be TRBD2 (6 bases). Trimming stripped 0 bases from V and 6 bases from J, with 13 bases between. Germline loops: CDR1 SGDLS, CDR2 YYNGEE. CDR3 length: 15 amino acids. This CDR3 is CASSVGGDSGNIQYF. The DNA of the CDR3 is TGTGCCAGCAGCGTAGGGGGGGATAGTGGAAACATTCAGTACTTC.

The chain is built from TRBV7-7 and TRBJ2-1; 13 bases line up with TRBD2. Germline-derived CDR1 and CDR2 are SSHAT and FNYEAQ (reference sequence). J lost 5 bases, V lost 2 bases, and 12 bases had no gene match. The length of the CDR3 is 19 residues. Written as DNA, the CDR3 is TGTGCCAGCAGCTTAAGACTAGCGGGAGGCTCCCACCCGGACAATGAGCAGTTCTTC. It specifies CASSLRLAGGSHPDNEQFF. The entire variable domain, with the rest obtained from reference TRBV7-7 and TRBJ2-1, is as follows: GAGVSQSPRYKVTKRGQDVTLRCDPISSHATLYWYQQALGQGPEFLTYFNYEAQPDKSGLPSDRFSAERPEGSISTLTIQRTEQRDSAMYRCASSLRLAGGSHPDNEQFFGPGTRLTVL.

V is TRBV4-3 and J is TRBJ1-2; D may be TRBD1 (5 bases). The CDR3 has 14 amino acids. The ends were cut back, 2 bases at V and 4 bases at J, with 11 bases in the middle. Germline CDR1 reads LGHNA; CDR2 reads YSLEER. The chain's CDR3 is CASSQLPGTYGYTF. The CDR3 DNA follows: TGCGCCAGCAGCCAACTTCCAGGGACCTATGGCTACACCTTC.

As DNA, the CDR3 is TGTGCCTGGAGTGCCGGGGAGGGGGCTAATGAAAAACTGTTTTTT. Protein: CAWSAGEGANEKLFF. This rearrangement joins TRBV30 to TRBJ1-4; tentatively, D is TRBD1 (6 bases). CDR1 is GTSNPN, CDR2 SVGIG, per germline (reference sequence). The CDR3 extends over 15 amino acids. The V end lost 1 base, the J end lost 3 bases, and 12 bases lay between the germline ends.

The table lists this clone with a count of one. The V call is TRBV5-1, the J call TRBJ2-7, with D possibly TRBD2 on 5 matching bases. Trimming removed 0 bases from V and 2 bases from J, with 15 bases in between. CDR1 is SGHRS, CDR2 YFSETQ, per germline. The CDR3 has 16 amino acids. The CDR3 spells CASSLGRTGQTYEQYF. The CDR3 DNA is TGCGCCAGCAGCTTGGGGCGGACTGGGCAGACCTACGAGCAGTACTTC.

V is TRBV18 and J is TRBJ1-2; 7 bases align to TRBD1. The CDR3 extends over 15 amino acids. Germline-derived CDR1 and CDR2 are KGHSH and LQKENI. The V gene end was trimmed by 6 bases and the J gene end by 6 bases; junction bases not matched to a gene: 13. Here the CDR3 DNA reads TGTGCCAGCTCCCTGAATCGACAGGGCAAGGATGGCTACACCTTC. This translates into CASSLNRQGKDGYTF.

V usage is TRBV7-3 and J usage is TRBJ2-2; D ambiguous. Germline CDR1 SGHTA, CDR2 FQGTGA. This CDR3 is built from 16 residues. V lost 1 base, J lost 3 bases, and 12 bases lay in between. CDR3 protein: CASSLRTSVDTGELFF. The CDR3 DNA follows: TGTGCCAGCAGCTTAAGGACCTCCGTCGACACCGGGGAGCTGTTTTTT. The full variable domain, rest sourced from reference TRBV7-3 and TRBJ2-2, is GAGVSQTPSNKVTEKGKYVELRCDPISGHTALYWYRQSLGQGPEFLIYFQGTGAADDSGLPNDRFFAVRPEGSVSTLKIQRTERGDSAVYLCASSLRTSVDTGELFFGEGSRLTVL.

The gene calls are TRBV6-5 and TRBJ1-2; maybe TRBD1 (5 bases). Germline loops: CDR1 MNHEY, CDR2 SVGAGI. CDR3 length: 13 residues. V lost 5 bases to trimming and J lost 2 bases, with 9 bases between them. The CDR3 DNA is TGTGCCAGCAGTATGGGACGGAACTATGGCTACACCTTC. Its protein is CASSMGRNYGYTF.

V and J are TRBV6-6 and TRBJ2-3, with a tentative D call TRBD1 (6 bases). The CDR3 has 15 residues. Germline CDR1 is MNHNY and CDR2 is SVGAGI (reference sequence). Trimming cost V 2 bases and J 11 bases, with 20 bases left between them. As DNA, the CDR3 is TGTGCCAGCAGTTACGCGGCCTTCGAAAGGGGGAAGCAGTATTTT. Its translation: CASSYAAFERGKQYF.

The chain links TRBV4-1 to TRBJ2-1, with 16 bases identical to TRBD2. The germline CDR1 and CDR2 sequences are MGHRA and YSYEKL. The V and J ends lost 1 base and 5 bases, in that order; junction bases with no gene match: 5. This CDR3 has 18 amino acids. The DNA for the CDR3 is TGCGCCAGCAGCCAAGTGGGGACTAGCGGGAGGGGGGACAATGAGCAGTTCTTC. Translation: CASSQVGTSGRGDNEQFF.

This chain joins TRBV5-4 and TRBJ2-2, with TRBD1 matching 9 bases. Germline CDR1 and CDR2: SGHNT and YYREEE (reference sequence). V shed 4 bases, J shed 7 bases, and the junction held 8 bases outside the gene matches. The CDR3 loop spans 15 amino acids. The CDR3 DNA sequence: TGTGCCAGCAGCATGAACAGGGGGCTCGGCGGGGAGCTGTTTTTT. Protein: CASSMNRGLGGELFF.